The source of this T cell receptor (beta chain) is a study of blood T cell repertoires in COVID-19. Turning to the study itself: Sources were T cells, B-cell-depleted T cells, or PBMCs; the material itself was cDNA or gDNA.

Clinical history as reported by participants underpinned cohort assignment. All recovered Cohort 3 donors got two negative PCRs, got clearance, or saw symptom resolution. In the original processing: Estimation of nucleated cell counts relied on the amplification of reference gene primers. Clones were read by immunoSEQ multiplex PCR, and TCRdb kept only the in-frame ones, dropping some. That table furnishes V, J and clone size, whereas the DNA furnished D and trimming. Of 250,000 to 400,000 clones listed, approximately 88% are singletons. The CDR3 length is 15 residues. The germline V gene has CDR1 MDHEN and CDR2 SYDVKM. Losses at the gene ends were 4 bases for V and 0 bases for J; bases not matched to a gene: 1.

This chain connects TRBV28 to TRBJ1-3; 9 nucleotides match TRBD1. Sample: PBMCs or T cells enriched from blood (not recorded which). The sequence came from a man in his sixties who had recovered from COVID-19. This chain's CDR3 is CASSSTGGSGNTIYF. As DNA, the CDR3 is TGTGCCAGCAGTTCGACAGGGGGCTCTGGAAACACCATATATTTT.